This TCR beta chain was observed in a study of cytomegalovirus exposure and HLA in healthy donors. The study ran its PCR with 60 Vbeta and 13 Jbeta primers. TCRdb's copy holds only in-frame clones and misses some; the assay was immunoSEQ multiplex PCR. The table has about 33,000 clones, roughly 50% seen once. Trimming took 1 base from V and 2 from J, leaving 10 bases between them. Germline V gene data show CDR1 as SGHRS and CDR2 as YFSETQ. The CDR3 sequence is 15 residues long. This chain connects TRBV5-1 to TRBJ2-1, with D possibly TRBD2 on 5 matching bases. The TCR was taken from a middle-aged woman in good health and CMV-seropositive. The sequencing sample was made of PBMCs. This CDR3 reads CASSLQDSTYNEQFF. Here the CDR3 DNA reads TGCGCCAGCAGCTTGCAGGACTCGACCTACAATGAGCAGTTCTTC.